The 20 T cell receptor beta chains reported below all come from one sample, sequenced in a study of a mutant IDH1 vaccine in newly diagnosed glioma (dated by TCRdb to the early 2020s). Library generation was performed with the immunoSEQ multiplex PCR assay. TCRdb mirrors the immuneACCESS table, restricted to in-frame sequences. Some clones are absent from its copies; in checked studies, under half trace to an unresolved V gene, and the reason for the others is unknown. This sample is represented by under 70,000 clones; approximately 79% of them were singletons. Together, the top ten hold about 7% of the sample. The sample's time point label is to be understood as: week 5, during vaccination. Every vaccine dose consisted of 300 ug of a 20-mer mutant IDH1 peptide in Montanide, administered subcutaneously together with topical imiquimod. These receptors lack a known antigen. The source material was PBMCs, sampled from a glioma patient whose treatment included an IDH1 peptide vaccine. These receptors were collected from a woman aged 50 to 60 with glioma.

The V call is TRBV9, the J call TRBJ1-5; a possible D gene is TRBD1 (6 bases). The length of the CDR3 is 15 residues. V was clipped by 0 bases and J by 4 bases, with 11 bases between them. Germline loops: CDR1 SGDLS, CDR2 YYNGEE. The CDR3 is CASSVGGGKNQPQHF. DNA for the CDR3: TGTGCCAGCAGCGTAGGAGGGGGTAAGAATCAGCCCCAGCATTTT.

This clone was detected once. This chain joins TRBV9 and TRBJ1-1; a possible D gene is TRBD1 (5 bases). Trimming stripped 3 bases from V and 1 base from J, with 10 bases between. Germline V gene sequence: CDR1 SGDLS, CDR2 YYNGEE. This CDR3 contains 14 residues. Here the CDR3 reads CASSARQKNTEAFF. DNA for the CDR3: TGTGCCAGCAGCGCCAGACAGAAGAACACTGAAGCTTTCTTT.

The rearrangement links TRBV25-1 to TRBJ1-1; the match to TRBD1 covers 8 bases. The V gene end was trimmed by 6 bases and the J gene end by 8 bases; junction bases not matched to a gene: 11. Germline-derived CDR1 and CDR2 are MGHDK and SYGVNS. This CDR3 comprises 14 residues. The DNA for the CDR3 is TGTGCCAGCAGCCTCACCATCGGGACAGGAGAAGCTTTCTTT. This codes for CASSLTIGTGEAFF.

The CDR3 DNA sequence: TGTGCCAGCAGTTTAGGAGGCGGGGGCGCGGGAGAGACCCAGTACTTC. It encodes CASSLGGGGAGETQYF. J is TRBJ2-5 and V is TRBV27; D perhaps matches TRBD2 (7 bases). The germline gives CDR1 MNHEY, CDR2 SMNVEV (reference sequence). V was clipped by 2 bases and J by 4 bases, with 17 bases between them. The CDR3 length is 16 residues.

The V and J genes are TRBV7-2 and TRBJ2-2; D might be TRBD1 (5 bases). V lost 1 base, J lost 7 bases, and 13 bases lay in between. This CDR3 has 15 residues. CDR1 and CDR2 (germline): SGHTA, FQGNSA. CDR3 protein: CASSLVARVVGELFF. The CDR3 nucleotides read TGTGCCAGCAGCTTAGTAGCCAGGGTTGTCGGGGAGCTGTTTTTT. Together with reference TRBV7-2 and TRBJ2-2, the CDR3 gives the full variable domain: GAGVSQSPSNKVTEKGKDVELRCDPISGHTALYWYRQSLGQGLEFLIYFQGNSAPDKSGLPSDRFSAERTGGSVSTLTIQRTQQEDSAVYLCASSLVARVVGELFFGEGSRLTVL.

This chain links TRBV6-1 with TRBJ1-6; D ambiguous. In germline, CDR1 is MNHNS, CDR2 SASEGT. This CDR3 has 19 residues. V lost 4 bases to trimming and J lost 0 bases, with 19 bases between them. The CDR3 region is CASSARTNPMSSYNSPLHF. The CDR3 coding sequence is TGTGCCAGCAGTGCCCGGACCAACCCAATGAGCTCCTATAATTCACCCCTCCACTTT.

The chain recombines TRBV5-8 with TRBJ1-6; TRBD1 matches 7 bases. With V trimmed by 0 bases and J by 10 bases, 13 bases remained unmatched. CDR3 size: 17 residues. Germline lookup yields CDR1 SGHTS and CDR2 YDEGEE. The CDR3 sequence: CASSLGVQGGFGSPLHF. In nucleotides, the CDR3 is TGTGCCAGCAGCTTGGGGGTGCAGGGGGGGTTCGGATCACCCCTCCACTTT. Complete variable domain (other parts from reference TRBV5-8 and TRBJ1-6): EAGVTQSPTHLIKTRGQQATLRCSPISGHTSVYWYQQALGLGLQFLLWYDEGEERNRGNFPPRFSGRQFPNYSSELNVNALELEDSALYLCASSLGVQGGFGSPLHFGNGTRLTVT.

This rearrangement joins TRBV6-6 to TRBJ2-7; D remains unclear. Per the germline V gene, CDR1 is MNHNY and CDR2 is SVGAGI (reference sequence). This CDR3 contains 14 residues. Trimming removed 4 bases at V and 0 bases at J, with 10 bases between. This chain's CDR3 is CASSFRTGSYEQYF. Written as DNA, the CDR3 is TGTGCCAGCAGTTTTCGGACGGGCTCCTACGAGCAGTACTTC.

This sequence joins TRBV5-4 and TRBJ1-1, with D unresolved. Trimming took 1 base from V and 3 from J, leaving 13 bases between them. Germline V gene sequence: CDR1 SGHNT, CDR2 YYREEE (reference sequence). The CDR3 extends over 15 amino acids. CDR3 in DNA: TGTGCCAGCAGCTTGTATGGGAGTCGGGACACTGAAGCTTTCTTT. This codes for CASSLYGSRDTEAFF. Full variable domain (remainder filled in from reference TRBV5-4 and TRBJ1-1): ETGVTQSPTHLIKTRGQQVTLRCSSQSGHNTVSWYQQALGQGPQFIFQYYREEENGRGNFPPRFSGLQFPNYSSELNVNALELDDSALYLCASSLYGSRDTEAFFGQGTRLTVV.

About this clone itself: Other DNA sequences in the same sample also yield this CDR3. This CDR3 reads CSARGQETQYF. In DNA, the CDR3 is TGCAGTGCTAGAGGACAGGAGACCCAGTACTTC. The chain carries TRBV20-1 and TRBJ2-5, with a tentative D call TRBD1 (5 bases). This CDR3 is built from 11 residues. Germline V gene data show CDR1 as DFQATT and CDR2 as SNEGSKA (reference sequence). The ends were cut back, 1 base at V and 5 bases at J, with 5 bases in the middle.

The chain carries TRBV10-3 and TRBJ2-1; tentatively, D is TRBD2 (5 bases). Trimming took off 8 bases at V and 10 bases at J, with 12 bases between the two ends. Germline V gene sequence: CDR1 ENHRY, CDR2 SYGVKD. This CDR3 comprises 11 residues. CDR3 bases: TGTGCCATCCTCGAGGGCCGGGAGCAGTTCTTC. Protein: CAILEGREQFF.

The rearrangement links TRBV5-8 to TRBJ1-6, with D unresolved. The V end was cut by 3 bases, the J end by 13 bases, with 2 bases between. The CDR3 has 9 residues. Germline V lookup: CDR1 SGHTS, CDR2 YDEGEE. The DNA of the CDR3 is TGTGCCAGCAGCTCTCCCCTCCACTTT. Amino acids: CASSSPLHF.

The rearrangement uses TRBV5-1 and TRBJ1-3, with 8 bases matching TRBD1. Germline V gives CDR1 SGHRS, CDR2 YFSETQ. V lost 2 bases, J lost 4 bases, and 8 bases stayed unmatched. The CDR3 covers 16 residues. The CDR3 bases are TGCGCCAGCAGCTTATCAGGGGGCGCGAAGGGAAACACCATATATTTT. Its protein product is CASSLSGGAKGNTIYF.

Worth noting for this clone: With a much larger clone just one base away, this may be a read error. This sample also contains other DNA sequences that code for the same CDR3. Written as DNA, the CDR3 is TGTGCCAGCAGTGACTCACAGGGGGCAGATACGCAATATTTT. It specifies CASSDSQGADTQYF. This sequence joins TRBV6-4 and TRBJ2-3; 9 bases align to TRBD1. From germline, CDR1 is MRHNA and CDR2 SNTAGT. CDR3 size: 14 residues.

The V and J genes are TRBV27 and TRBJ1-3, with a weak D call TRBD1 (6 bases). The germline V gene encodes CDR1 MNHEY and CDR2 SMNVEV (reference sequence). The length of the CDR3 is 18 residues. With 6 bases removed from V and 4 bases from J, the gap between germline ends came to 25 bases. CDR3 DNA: TGTGCCAGCAGCGCAATAAATAAAAGGGGGATAGGGGGAAACACCATATATTTT. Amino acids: CASSAINKRGIGGNTIYF.

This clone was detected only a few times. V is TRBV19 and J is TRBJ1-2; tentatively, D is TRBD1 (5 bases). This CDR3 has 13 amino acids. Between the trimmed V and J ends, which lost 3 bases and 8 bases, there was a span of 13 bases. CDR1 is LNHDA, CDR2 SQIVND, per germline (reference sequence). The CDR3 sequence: CASSIQGRQGYTF. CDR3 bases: TGTGCCAGTAGTATCCAGGGCCGACAGGGCTACACCTTC.

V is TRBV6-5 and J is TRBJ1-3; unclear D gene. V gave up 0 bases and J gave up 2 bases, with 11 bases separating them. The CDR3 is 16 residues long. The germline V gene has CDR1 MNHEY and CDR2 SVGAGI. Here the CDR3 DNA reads TGTGCCAGCAGTTACTCTTCTGGTAGCCCTGGAAACACCATATATTTT. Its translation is CASSYSSGSPGNTIYF.

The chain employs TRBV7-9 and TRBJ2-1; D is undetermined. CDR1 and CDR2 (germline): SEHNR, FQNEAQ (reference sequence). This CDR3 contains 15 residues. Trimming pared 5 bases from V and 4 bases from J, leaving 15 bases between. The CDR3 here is CASSQNPRDYNEQFF. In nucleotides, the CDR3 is TGTGCCAGCAGCCAAAATCCACGAGATTACAATGAGCAGTTCTTC.

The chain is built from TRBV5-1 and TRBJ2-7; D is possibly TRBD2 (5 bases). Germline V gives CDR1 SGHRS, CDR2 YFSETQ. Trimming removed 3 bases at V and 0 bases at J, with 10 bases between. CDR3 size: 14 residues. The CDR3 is CASSSGVGSYEQYF. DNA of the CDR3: TGCGCCAGCAGCTCCGGGGTTGGCTCCTACGAGCAGTACTTC.

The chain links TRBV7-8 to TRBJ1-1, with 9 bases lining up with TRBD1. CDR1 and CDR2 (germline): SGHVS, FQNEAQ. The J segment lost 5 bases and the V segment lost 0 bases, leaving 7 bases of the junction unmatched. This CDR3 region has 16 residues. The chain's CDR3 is CASSLAGSGQGTEAFF. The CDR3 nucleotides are TGTGCCAGCAGCTTAGCCGGGTCGGGACAGGGTACTGAAGCTTTCTTT.